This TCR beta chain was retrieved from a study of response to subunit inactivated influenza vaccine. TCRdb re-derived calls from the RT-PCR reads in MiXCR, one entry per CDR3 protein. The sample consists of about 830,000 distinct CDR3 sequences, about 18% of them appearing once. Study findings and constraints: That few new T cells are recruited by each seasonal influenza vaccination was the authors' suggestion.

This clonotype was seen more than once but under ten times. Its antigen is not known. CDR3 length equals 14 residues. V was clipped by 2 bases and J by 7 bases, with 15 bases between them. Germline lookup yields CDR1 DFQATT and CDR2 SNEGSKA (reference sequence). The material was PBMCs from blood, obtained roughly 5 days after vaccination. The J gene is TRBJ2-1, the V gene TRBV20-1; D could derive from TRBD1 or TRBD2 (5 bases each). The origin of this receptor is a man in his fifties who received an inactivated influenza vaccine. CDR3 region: CSARTGPTLNEQFF. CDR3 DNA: TGCAGTGCTAGAACGGGACCTACGTTGAATGAGCAGTTCTTC.